This TCR beta chain was sequenced during a study of identical twins. This clonotype has a handful of counts. Antigen specificity is unknown. Study-wide findings and caveats: Beta out-of-frame sequences displayed a weaker excess of sharing between twins.

In TCRdb, the 5' RACE reads were re-called with MiXCR into one record per CDR3 protein. In the table there are 500,000 or so distinct CDR3 sequences, less than 25% of which are singletons. This CDR3 region has 14 residues. V lost 4 bases and J 1 base, leaving 10 bases between the germline ends. Germline-derived CDR1 and CDR2 are LGHNA and YNFKEQ. The same specimen was also included in a second study, on T cells expressing NK-cell markers. That report adds: In sorted CD3+CD56+NKG2C+, CD3+CD56+NKG2C- and CD3+CD56-NKG2C+ T cells, TCR beta repertoires were obtained. Several of the experiments relied on an anti-gamma-delta TCR antibody so that only alpha-beta TCR T cells were sorted. NKG2C+ dominant clonotypes from 6 or 7 donors made up roughly 1.0-7.5% of CD8+ T cells.

The TCR comes from a woman aged 18-30 years in good health. The rearrangement joins TRBV4-2 to TRBJ1-1; D unclear. Sequencing was performed on CD4+ T cells sorted from blood. The CDR3, as DNA: TGTGCCAGCAGCCCTTGGACCGGGAACACTGAAGCTTTCTTT. This encodes CASSPWTGNTEAFF.